Following are 20 T cell receptor beta chains from one sample sequenced in a study of blood T cell repertoires in COVID-19. Method: immunoSEQ multiplex PCR; TCRdb's copy keeps in-frame clones and lacks some. The table lists about 270,000 clones, more than 85% of them singletons. The sequenced sample was PBMCs or T cells enriched from blood (not recorded which). The receptors were sampled from a man aged 40-50 years who had been exposed to COVID-19.

The rearrangement uses TRBV25-1 and TRBJ2-1, with a tentative D call TRBD1 (5 bases). Trimming shortened V by 3 bases and J by 3 bases, and 9 bases separated the two germline ends. The length of the CDR3 is 14 residues. Germline CDR1 and CDR2: MGHDK and SYGVNS. The CDR3 reads CASSDEDSYNEQFF. The DNA for the CDR3 is TGTGCCAGCAGTGACGAAGACAGCTACAATGAGCAGTTCTTC.

This chain links TRBV12-3 or TRBV12-4 with TRBJ1-5, with a possible D match to TRBD1 (5 bases). This CDR3 comprises 13 residues. V dropped 7 bases and J dropped 4 bases, with 11 bases sitting between them. The CDR3 nucleotides are TGTGCCAGCACCCTCCGGGGGAATCAGCCCCAGCATTTT. It codes for CASTLRGNQPQHF.

This clone was detected only a few times. The chain couples TRBV6-5 to TRBJ2-2; D gene uncertain. The CDR3 is 13 residues long. CDR1 and CDR2 (germline): MNHEY, SVGAGI. Trimming took off 6 bases at V and 1 base at J, with 6 bases between the two ends. The DNA for the CDR3 is TGTGCCAGCAGCTCAGGGAACACCGGGGAGCTGTTTTTT. Translated, it gives CASSSGNTGELFF.

The rearrangement joins TRBV19 to TRBJ2-7; tentative D call: TRBD2 (6 bases). The germline V gene encodes CDR1 LNHDA and CDR2 SQIVND (reference sequence). V lost 5 bases, J lost 2 bases, and 13 bases lay in between. The CDR3 contains 14 residues. CDR3 amino acids: CASSRLDSAYEQYF. The DNA for the CDR3 is TGTGCCAGTAGTCGACTAGATAGCGCCTACGAGCAGTACTTC.

The rearrangement links TRBV7-9 to TRBJ2-7; 7 bases agree with TRBD1. This CDR3 has 16 amino acids. In germline, CDR1 is SEHNR, CDR2 FQNEAQ (reference sequence). The V gene end was trimmed by 2 bases and the J gene end by 4 bases; junction bases not matched to a gene: 11. The CDR3 protein is CASSLSFGQVMYEQYF. In DNA form, the CDR3 reads TGTGCCAGCAGCTTATCGTTCGGACAGGTTATGTACGAGCAGTACTTC.

This chain connects TRBV29-1 to TRBJ2-2, with TRBD1 matching 7 bases. This CDR3 contains 14 residues. After removal of 6 bases from V and 4 bases from J, the junction contained 8 bases not matched to a gene. Looked up from germline, CDR1 is SQVTM and CDR2 is ANQGSEA. The CDR3 is CSVRQDRLTGELFF. CDR3 sequence (DNA): TGCAGCGTCCGCCAGGACAGGCTCACCGGGGAGCTGTTTTTT.

The chain links TRBV24-1 to TRBJ1-5; the match to TRBD1 covers 9 bases. The CDR3 sequence is 15 residues long. V dropped 5 bases and J dropped 7; count of bases not matched to a gene: 8. Germline V gene data show CDR1 as KGHDR and CDR2 as SFDVKD. CDR3 protein: CATSGRTGEGQPQHF. The CDR3 DNA sequence: TGTGCCACCAGTGGACGGACAGGGGAAGGGCAGCCCCAGCATTTT.

V gene TRBV3-1 (or the pseudogene TRBV3-2) combines with J gene TRBJ2-5; no firm D call. With 0 bases removed from V and 1 base from J, the gap between germline ends came to 15 bases. The CDR3 consists of 17 residues. Germline V lookup: CDR1 LGHDT, CDR2 YNNKEL (reference sequence). The CDR3 sequence is CASSQDYGQAFQETQYF. The CDR3 DNA reads TGTGCCAGCAGCCAAGATTATGGGCAGGCTTTCCAAGAGACCCAGTACTTC.

The chain links TRBV5-6 to TRBJ2-2; TRBD1 aligns across 10 bases. This CDR3 spans 17 amino acids. The V gene end was trimmed by 0 bases and the J gene end by 5 bases; junction bases not matched to a gene: 7. Per the germline V gene, CDR1 is SGHDT and CDR2 is YYEEEE. Here the CDR3 reads CASSLVRTDRGTGELFF. The CDR3 nucleotides are TGTGCCAGCAGCTTGGTGAGGACGGACAGGGGGACCGGGGAGCTGTTTTTT.

The J gene is TRBJ2-5, the V gene TRBV2; possibly TRBD2 for D (6 bases). Germline loops: CDR1 SNHLY, CDR2 FYNNEI. Trimming cost V 4 bases and J 6 bases, with 12 bases left between them. This CDR3 spans 13 amino acids. The CDR3 nucleotides read TGTGCCAGCAGTGGAGACGGGGGAAAGACCCAGTACTTC. It codes for CASSGDGGKTQYF.

The V call is TRBV5-1, the J call TRBJ1-2, with 7 positions matching TRBD1. Germline trimming cut 4 bases from V and 7 bases from J; bases unmatched to any gene: 7. The CDR3 sequence is 13 residues long. Germline CDR1 reads SGHRS; CDR2 reads YFSETQ. The CDR3 sequence: CASSEDRIPGYTF. The CDR3 region has the DNA TGCGCCAGCAGCGAGGACAGGATTCCTGGCTACACCTTC.

This chain uses TRBV19 with TRBJ1-4; a possible D gene is TRBD1 (5 bases). This CDR3 is built from 16 residues. Trimming left V 2 bases short and J 7 bases short, with 17 bases between. Germline CDR1 is LNHDA and CDR2 is SQIVND (reference sequence). The CDR3 sequence is CASSILRPQGLEKLFF. For the CDR3, the DNA is TGTGCCAGTAGTATACTTCGGCCGCAGGGACTTGAAAAACTGTTTTTT. Combining the CDR3 with reference TRBV19 and TRBJ1-4 gives the whole variable domain DGGITQSPKYLFRKEGQNVTLSCEQNLNHDAMYWYRQDPGQGLRLIYYSQIVNDFQKGDIAEGYSVSREKKESFPLTVTSAQKNPTAFYLCASSILRPQGLEKLFFGSGTQLSVL.

This chain connects TRBV5-6 to TRBJ1-5, with 8 bases matching TRBD1. This CDR3 region has 18 residues. Germline CDR1 and CDR2: SGHDT and YYEEEE. With 2 bases clipped from V and 6 bases from J, the junction kept 16 bases outside the gene matches. The CDR3 reads CASSFQGADIALGQPQHF. For the CDR3, the DNA is TGTGCCAGCAGCTTCCAGGGGGCTGACATAGCGTTGGGTCAGCCCCAGCATTTT.

This clone was counted only a few times. V is TRBV5-1 and J is TRBJ1-2, with 12 bases identical to TRBD1. Germline loops: CDR1 SGHRS, CDR2 YFSETQ. The length of the CDR3 is 17 residues. The J segment lost 2 bases and the V segment lost 3 bases, leaving 8 bases of the junction unmatched. The CDR3 protein is CASSWDRGQRGNYGYTF. DNA for the CDR3: TGCGCCAGCAGCTGGGACAGGGGGCAGAGGGGAAACTATGGCTACACCTTC.

The chain joins TRBV5-4 to TRBJ2-7; maybe TRBD2 (7 bases). Germline CDR1 SGHNT, CDR2 YYREEE (reference sequence). Deletions cut 2 bases from V and 5 bases from J, with 14 bases between. The CDR3 sequence is 14 residues long. The CDR3 loop is CASSLGGVADEQYF. The CDR3 DNA reads TGTGCCAGCAGCTTAGGGGGGGTTGCCGACGAGCAGTACTTC.

Only one count was recorded for this clone. The chain combines TRBV12-3 or TRBV12-4 with TRBJ2-2, with D unresolved. The CDR3 is made up of 13 amino acids. Trimming stripped 3 bases from V and 4 bases from J, with 6 bases between. The CDR3 is CASSFWSTGELFF. CDR3 in DNA: TGTGCCAGCAGTTTTTGGAGCACCGGGGAGCTGTTTTTT.

The rearrangement joins TRBV18 to TRBJ2-3, with 7 positions matching TRBD1. Per the germline V gene, CDR1 is KGHSH and CDR2 is LQKENI. With 0 bases clipped from V and 4 bases from J, the junction kept 4 bases outside the gene matches. The length of the CDR3 is 15 residues. CDR3 nucleotides: TGTGCCAGCTCACCACCGGTACAGGGGTCAGATACGCAGTATTTT. This encodes CASSPPVQGSDTQYF.

V gene TRBV6-1 combines with J gene TRBJ1-5; D is ambiguous. The CDR3 consists of 15 residues. The ends were cut back, 0 bases at V and 1 base at J, with 7 bases in the middle. Germline-derived CDR1 and CDR2 are MNHNS and SASEGT. CDR3 loop: CASSEALGSNQPQHF. CDR3 nucleotides: TGTGCCAGCAGTGAAGCGCTGGGCAGCAATCAGCCCCAGCATTTT.

This clone was observed once. CDR3 residues: CASSLAAAKHYGYTF. The CDR3 nucleotides are TGTGCCAGCAGCTTAGCGGCTGCCAAACACTATGGCTACACCTTC. The J gene is TRBJ1-2, the V gene TRBV7-9; D not certain. This CDR3 comprises 15 residues. Germline loops: CDR1 SEHNR, CDR2 FQNEAQ (reference sequence). Trimming cost V 0 bases and J 3 bases, with 11 bases left between them.

The chain joins TRBV5-1 to TRBJ2-1, with a possible D match to TRBD2 (5 bases). This CDR3 is 15 amino acids long. V was trimmed by 0 bases and J by 0 bases, leaving 7 bases between them. Germline V gene sequence: CDR1 SGHRS, CDR2 YFSETQ. The CDR3 region has the DNA TGCGCCAGCAGCTTGGAAACTAGCTCCTACAATGAGCAGTTCTTC. Its protein is CASSLETSSYNEQFF.